This T cell receptor (beta chain) was captured by sequencing in a study of cytomegalovirus exposure and HLA in healthy donors. The donors were part of the validation cohort, which consisted of more than 90 subjects and was separate from the first cohort of around 620 subjects. Clones were sequenced by immunoSEQ multiplex PCR, and TCRdb holds only the in-frame ones, with some missing. The data show about 200,000 clones, with roughly 80% seen just once and less than 7% held by the top ten. Trimming left V 6 bases short and J 4 bases short, with 12 bases between. Germline V gene data show CDR1 as SNHLY and CDR2 as FYNNEI. The CDR3 extends over 13 amino acids.

What was sequenced was PBMCs. V gene TRBV2 combines with J gene TRBJ2-5; D gene unclear. The receptor was isolated from a woman between 18 and 29 years old in good health and CMV-seronegative. The CDR3 protein is CASSPDHRETQYF. CDR3 in DNA: TGTGCCAGCAGCCCCGACCATAGAGAGACCCAGTACTTC.